This entry lists 20 T cell receptor beta chains sequenced from one sample in a study of tumor-infiltrating lymphocytes in primary liver carcinoma. The researchers obtained blood RNA from unsorted whole blood and also extracted germline DNA. From 500 ng of total RNA, TCR beta-specific cDNA was reverse-transcribed using a constant-region primer. Libraries of TCR beta came from three nested multiplex PCR rounds with slightly modified ARM-PCR. Forward primers for TRBV1-TRBV30 and a C-beta reverse primer served the first two PCR rounds, at 10 cycles each. In TCRdb, the multiplex PCR reads were re-called with MiXCR into one record per CDR3 protein. The sample contains roughly 330,000 distinct CDR3 sequences, around 60% of which appear only once. Sequenced material: peripheral blood. These receptors all stem from a man in his forties with primary liver carcinoma and hepatitis B virus infection.

With respect to this clonotype: With a much larger clone just one base away, this may be a read error. The missing conserved phenylalanine or tryptophan at the end of this CDR3 makes a read error likely. V is TRBV12-3 or TRBV12-4 and J is TRBJ1-5, with D perhaps TRBD1 (6 bases). The CDR3 extends over 15 amino acids. Between the trimmed V and J ends, which lost 3 bases and 1 base, there was a span of 10 bases. This CDR3 is CASSFGTSSNQPQHS. The CDR3 DNA follows: TGTGCCAGCAGTTTTGGGACATCGAGCAATCAGCCCCAGCATTCT.

This clonotype was counted many times. The rearrangement uses TRBV7-9 and TRBJ2-3; 13 nucleotides agree with TRBD2. Germline CDR1 SEHNR, CDR2 FQNEAQ (reference sequence). The CDR3 extends over 16 amino acids. V trimming: 5 bases; J trimming: 5 bases; junction bases outside the gene matches: 7. The CDR3 region is CASSPGLAGEVDTQYF. The CDR3 DNA sequence: TGTGCCAGCAGCCCAGGACTAGCGGGAGAGGTAGATACGCAGTATTTT.

This clonotype was seen at least ten times. The V and J genes are TRBV4-2 and TRBJ2-7, with 7 bases lining up with TRBD1. The CDR3 spans 15 residues. Germline assignment: CDR1 LGHNA and CDR2 YNFKEQ. The ends lost 1 base at V and 2 bases at J; junction bases unmatched: 5. CDR3 DNA sequence: TGTGCCAGCAGCCAAGGAACAGGGGAGACCTACGAGCAGTACTTC. It translates to CASSQGTGETYEQYF.

The V gene is TRBV28, the J gene TRBJ1-2; D call uncertain. CDR1 and CDR2 (germline): MDHEN, SYDVKM. V was pared by 5 bases and J by 8 bases, with 12 bases between. This CDR3 contains 12 residues. The CDR3 DNA sequence: TGTGCCAGCAGTCCAATGATTGAAGGCTACACCTTC. Residues: CASSPMIEGYTF.

Of note for this clonotype: This likely comes from a read error, as the CDR3 has no conserved phenylalanine or tryptophan at its end. The chain uses TRBV20-1 and TRBJ2-1; tentatively, D is TRBD1 (5 bases). Trimming took 3 bases from V and 8 from J, leaving 11 bases between them. The CDR3 sequence is 12 residues long. Germline V lookup: CDR1 DFQATT, CDR2 SNEGSKA (reference sequence). DNA for the CDR3: TGCAGTGCTAGTCCCCAGGGCGATGAGCAGTTCTCC. As protein: CSASPQGDEQFS.

V and J are TRBV11-2 and TRBJ2-7; 9 bases align to TRBD2. The CDR3 contains 16 residues. Germline values: CDR1 SGHAT, CDR2 FQNNGV. V lost 3 bases, J lost 0 bases, and 6 bases stayed unmatched. Written as DNA, the CDR3 is TGTGCCAGCAGCTTGCGGGCTAGCGGGGTCTCCTACGAGCAGTACTTC. Amino acids: CASSLRASGVSYEQYF.

V usage is TRBV11-2 and J usage is TRBJ2-4; D is unresolved. V shed 1 base and J shed 0 bases, with 10 bases lying between them. This CDR3 has 16 amino acids. CDR1 is SGHAT and CDR2 is FQNNGV in the germline V gene. CDR3 sequence (DNA): TGTGCCAGCAGCTTAGCGGTCATGTTAGCCAAAAACATTCAGTACTTC. Translation: CASSLAVMLAKNIQYF. Full variable domain (remainder filled in from reference TRBV11-2 and TRBJ2-4): EAGVAQSPRYKIIEKRQSVAFWCNPISGHATLYWYQQILGQGPKLLIQFQNNGVVDDSQLPKDRFSAERLKGVDSTLKIQPAKLEDSAVYLCASSLAVMLAKNIQYFGAGTRLSVL.

Written as DNA, the CDR3 is TGTGCCAGCAGATTCGGGAGAGGGGGCTATCAGCCCCAGCATTTT. Its translation: CASRFGRGGYQPQHF. The genes are TRBV12-3 or TRBV12-4 and TRBJ1-5; TRBD1 matches 7 bases. The CDR3 is 15 amino acids. V shed 6 bases and J 5 bases; nucleotides not matched to a gene: 10.

In the case of this clonotype: A read error may be the cause here, since a much bigger clone is one base away. V is TRBV6-1 and J is TRBJ2-1, with TRBD2 matching over 9 bases. The CDR3 has 15 residues. V was clipped by 4 bases and J by 2 bases; unmatched bases: 3. The germline gives CDR1 MNHNS, CDR2 SASEGT. CDR3 amino acids: CASSGIAGAYNEQFF. The CDR3 region has the DNA TGTGCCAGCAGTGGGATAGCGGGGGCCTACAATGAGCAGTTCTTC.

This clonotype was recorded at least ten times. This chain uses TRBV29-1 with TRBJ2-1, with D tentatively TRBD2 (6 bases). Germline assignment: CDR1 SQVTM and CDR2 ANQGSEA. Trimming shortened V by 1 base and J by 5 bases, and 15 bases separated the two germline ends. The CDR3 is 15 residues long. CDR3 sequence reads: CSVEVGGPMDNEQFF. The DNA for the CDR3 is TGCAGCGTTGAAGTAGGAGGGCCAATGGACAATGAGCAGTTCTTC.

This rearrangement joins TRBV20-1 to TRBJ2-4; D ambiguous. The V and J ends lost 1 base and 2 bases respectively, with 6 bases between them. Germline V CDR1 and CDR2: DFQATT, SNEGSKA (reference sequence). This CDR3 contains 13 residues. The CDR3 is CSARVGTKNIQYF. The CDR3 bases are TGCAGTGCTAGAGTGGGGACCAAAAACATTCAGTACTTC.

On this clonotype itself: The conserved phenylalanine or tryptophan is not found at the CDR3 terminus, so this likely reflects a read error. The rearrangement links TRBV11-1 to TRBJ2-5, with D perhaps being TRBD1 or TRBD2 (5 bases each). The CDR3 is made up of 13 amino acids. CDR1 and CDR2 from the germline V gene are SGHAT and FQDESV (reference sequence). Between the trimmed V and J ends, which lost 4 bases and 3 bases, there was a span of 9 bases. The DNA for the CDR3 is TGTGCCAGCAGCTCGAGGGGCGAAGAGACCCAGTACCTC. Translating gives CASSSRGEETQYL.

This clonotype has a handful of counts. V gene TRBV15 combines with J gene TRBJ2-7; TRBD1 is a possible D gene (5 bases). The CDR3 loop spans 15 amino acids. Germline V gene sequence: CDR1 LNHNV, CDR2 YYDKDF (reference sequence). CDR3 region: CDASREDNYLYEQYF. In DNA, the CDR3 is TGTGACGCCAGCAGAGAGGACAATTACCTCTACGAGCAGTACTTC.

This clonotype was seen only a few times. The CDR3 coding sequence is TGCGCCAGCAGCCCCGGTGGTCCCCAAGAGACCCAGTACTTC. Protein sequence: CASSPGGPQETQYF. The chain combines TRBV10-1 with TRBJ2-5; D gene ambiguous. This CDR3 comprises 14 residues. Trimming removed 6 bases from V and 1 base from J, with 12 bases in between. Germline CDR1 and CDR2: WNHNN and SYGVQD (reference sequence).

J is TRBJ2-1 and V is TRBV11-2, with D uncertain. Germline V gene lookup returns CDR1 SGHAT and CDR2 FQNNGV. This CDR3 region has 15 residues. V lost 5 bases and J 16 bases, leaving 27 bases between the germline ends. The CDR3 loop is CASSLRLVDLNERFF. CDR3 nucleotides: TGTGCCAGCAGCCTACGGCTAGTAGATTTGAATGAGCGATTCTTC.

With respect to this clonotype: Mismatch with germline at one junction end may stem from a read error. This chain connects TRBV28 to TRBJ1-2; possible D gene TRBD1, 6 bases. Germline V gives CDR1 MDHEN, CDR2 SYDVKM. The CDR3 covers 15 residues. CDR3 DNA sequence: TGTGCCAGCAGTTTTCGGACAGCCAATAACTGTGGCTACACCTTC. Amino acids: CASSFRTANNCGYTF.

This clonotype was found many times. V is TRBV6-6 and J is TRBJ1-5, with 10 bases identical to TRBD1. The germline V gene encodes CDR1 MNHNY and CDR2 SVGAGI (reference sequence). The V and J ends lost 6 bases and 1 base, in that order; junction bases with no gene match: 3. The CDR3 runs to 15 residues. This CDR3 reads CASRLTGGSNQPQHF. The CDR3 coding sequence is TGTGCCAGCAGGTTGACAGGGGGCAGCAATCAGCCCCAGCATTTT.

The chain couples TRBV20-1 to TRBJ2-7; D gene ambiguous. The CDR3 length is 12 residues. The V gene lost 4 bases and the J gene lost 2 bases, with 9 bases spanning the gap. Germline CDR1 reads DFQATT; CDR2 reads SNEGSKA (reference sequence). CDR3 bases: TGCAGTGCTACTCGGCAGGCCTACGAGCAGTACTTC. As protein: CSATRQAYEQYF.

In this sample, this clonotype turned up a few times. Given a much more abundant clone one base away, this may be a read error. The chain joins TRBV6-2 or TRBV6-3 to TRBJ2-1; 8 positions agree with TRBD2. This CDR3 spans 15 amino acids. In germline, CDR1 is MNHEY, CDR2 SVGEGT. CDR3 in amino acids: CVSSPSGSFDNEQFF. CDR3 coding DNA: TGTGTCAGCAGTCCGAGCGGGAGCTTCGACAATGAGCAGTTCTTC.

The V and J genes are TRBV7-9 and TRBJ2-7; 10 bases fit TRBD2. The CDR3 length is 17 residues. The ends lost 1 base at V and 0 bases at J; junction bases unmatched: 6. Germline V lookup: CDR1 SEHNR, CDR2 FQNEAQ (reference sequence). CDR3 in amino acids: CASSLGALAGSSYEQYF. The CDR3 DNA sequence: TGTGCCAGCAGCTTAGGCGCACTAGCGGGGAGCTCCTACGAGCAGTACTTC. The variable domain in full, completed from reference TRBV7-9 and TRBJ2-7, reads DTGVSQNPRHKITKRGQNVTFRCDPISEHNRLYWYRQTLGQGPEFLTYFQNEAQLEKSRLLSDRFSAERPKGSFSTLEIQRTEQGDSAMYLCASSLGALAGSSYEQYFGPGTRLTVT.